These 14 T cell receptor beta chains came from one sample sequenced in a study of cytomegalovirus exposure and HLA in healthy donors. The PCR was carried out with 60 Vbeta primers and 13 Jbeta primers. Assay: immunoSEQ multiplex PCR; the TCRdb copy retains only in-frame clones and omits some. The sample records 250,000 or so clones, more than 70% being singletons. Sequenced input: PBMCs. The receptors were sampled from a human donor in good health.

To note about this clone: Other DNA sequences in the sample encode the same CDR3. The gene calls are TRBV27 and TRBJ1-3, with D tentatively TRBD1 (5 bases). Trimming removed 2 bases at V and 2 bases at J, with 7 bases between. CDR3 length: 14 residues. Germline CDR1 is MNHEY and CDR2 is SMNVEV (reference sequence). In nucleotides, the CDR3 is TGTGCCAGCAGTTTAACGGGGGCTGGAAACACCATATATTTT. It translates to CASSLTGAGNTIYF.

This chain uses TRBV30 with TRBJ1-6; maybe TRBD1 (6 bases). Germline loops: CDR1 GTSNPN, CDR2 SVGIG (reference sequence). Between the trimmed V and J ends, which lost 0 bases and 5 bases, there was a span of 14 bases. The CDR3 has 16 residues. The CDR3 loop reads CAWSVPWTAHNSPLHF. The DNA of the CDR3 is TGTGCCTGGAGTGTACCTTGGACAGCCCATAATTCACCCCTCCACTTT.

J is TRBJ2-7 and V is TRBV16, with D unresolved. V was trimmed by 0 bases and J by 2 bases, leaving 11 bases between them. The CDR3 spans 15 residues. The germline V gene has CDR1 KGHSY and CDR2 FQNENV. Here the CDR3 DNA reads TGTGCCAGCAGCCAATCTTCAAGCTACCCCTACGAGCAGTACTTC. This gives the protein CASSQSSSYPYEQYF.

This sequence joins TRBV5-1 and TRBJ2-3, with TRBD2 matching over 8 bases. The ends lost 4 bases at V and 4 bases at J; junction bases unmatched: 14. Germline CDR1 is SGHRS and CDR2 is YFSETQ. This CDR3 region has 17 residues. CDR3 nucleotides: TGCGCCAGCAGCCGATCCTCCAGCGGGAGTAATGCAGATACGCAGTATTTT. Translating it yields CASSRSSSGSNADTQYF. Looking up the rest from reference TRBV5-1 and TRBJ2-3 gives the full variable domain: KAGVTQTPRYLIKTRGQQVTLSCSPISGHRSVSWYQQTPGQGLQFLFEYFSETQRNKGNFPGRFSGRQFSNSRSEMNVSTLELGDSALYLCASSRSSSGSNADTQYFGPGTRLTVL.

This chain links TRBV5-1 with TRBJ2-3; 12 bases fit TRBD2. Unmatched junction bases numbered 6, after V lost 4 bases and J lost 3 bases. Germline V gives CDR1 SGHRS, CDR2 YFSETQ. The CDR3 has 16 residues. The CDR3 region is CASSMTSGRGTDTQYF. CDR3 bases: TGCGCCAGCAGCATGACTAGCGGGAGAGGTACAGATACGCAGTATTTT.

The chain recombines TRBV5-1 with TRBJ2-1; 7 bases are a match to TRBD2. CDR3 length equals 16 residues. With V trimmed by 3 bases and J by 0 bases, 6 bases remained unmatched. CDR1 and CDR2 (germline): SGHRS, YFSETQ. The CDR3 sequence is CASSSAAGSSYNEQFF. The CDR3 DNA reads as TGCGCCAGCAGCTCCGCAGCGGGGAGCTCCTACAATGAGCAGTTCTTC. Full variable domain (remainder filled in from reference TRBV5-1 and TRBJ2-1): KAGVTQTPRYLIKTRGQQVTLSCSPISGHRSVSWYQQTPGQGLQFLFEYFSETQRNKGNFPGRFSGRQFSNSRSEMNVSTLELGDSALYLCASSSAAGSSYNEQFFGPGTRLTVL.

CDR3 protein: CASSLGALNYEQYF. The CDR3 bases are TGTGCCAGCAGCTTAGGGGCTTTGAACTACGAGCAGTACTTC. J is TRBJ2-7 and V is TRBV7-9; the D is unclear. Trimming cost V 1 base and J 3 bases, with 10 bases left between them. The CDR3 runs to 14 residues. Germline V gives CDR1 SEHNR, CDR2 FQNEAQ (reference sequence).

This chain joins TRBV27 and TRBJ2-3; 10 bases agree with TRBD2. Germline V gene data show CDR1 as MNHEY and CDR2 as SMNVEV (reference sequence). V lost 3 bases and J lost 6; bases outside the gene matches: 6. The CDR3 is 15 residues long. This CDR3 is CASSFGGTSADTQYF. For the CDR3, the DNA is TGTGCCAGCAGTTTCGGTGGGACTAGCGCGGATACGCAGTATTTT.

In its sample, this clone was seen once. The chain uses TRBV15 and TRBJ2-2; perhaps TRBD1 as D (5 bases). V was clipped by 3 bases and J by 0 bases, with 8 bases between them. CDR3 size: 15 residues. Germline-derived CDR1 and CDR2 are LNHNV and YYDKDF (reference sequence). The CDR3 sequence: CATSSDRTNTGELFF. CDR3 sequence (DNA): TGTGCCACCAGCAGCGACAGAACGAACACCGGGGAGCTGTTTTTT.

The CDR3 coding sequence is TGTGCCATCAACGACAGCTACGAGCAGTACTTC. This codes for CAINDSYEQYF. The chain links TRBV10-3 to TRBJ2-7, with D perhaps TRBD1 (5 bases). This CDR3 is built from 11 residues. The V gene's germline CDR1 is ENHRY and CDR2 SYGVKD. V lost 7 bases and J 3 bases, leaving 7 bases between the germline ends.

The chain combines TRBV19 with TRBJ2-7; D is possibly TRBD1 (6 bases). The CDR3 is 15 amino acids. Trimming cost V 6 bases and J 3 bases, with 18 bases left between them. Germline CDR1 and CDR2: LNHDA and SQIVND (reference sequence). CDR3 DNA: TGTGCCAGTAGCTCGATTCAAGGGGGAAGCTACGAGCAGTACTTC. The encoded protein is CASSSIQGGSYEQYF.

This chain joins TRBV2 and TRBJ2-3; TRBD2 is a possible D gene (6 bases). The V gene's germline CDR1 is SNHLY and CDR2 FYNNEI. The CDR3 loop spans 15 amino acids. The germline V and J ends were trimmed by 4 bases and 3 bases, with 14 bases remaining between them. The CDR3 DNA reads as TGTGCCAGCAGTGGGGGGAGGTCGGGGACAGATACGCAGTATTTT. This gives the protein CASSGGRSGTDTQYF.

The chain links TRBV7-9 to TRBJ2-6; D call uncertain. The CDR3 loop spans 15 amino acids. The germline V and J ends were trimmed by 5 bases and 0 bases, with 8 bases remaining between them. The germline CDR1 and CDR2 sequences are SEHNR and FQNEAQ (reference sequence). The CDR3 bases are TGTGCCAGCAGCCCCCCTGTCTCTGGGGCCAACGTCCTGACTTTC. This codes for CASSPPVSGANVLTF.

V and J are TRBV4-3 and TRBJ1-2, with 8 bases aligning to TRBD1. V gave up 1 base and J gave up 8 bases; unmatched junction bases: 6. This CDR3 is 14 amino acids long. Germline V gene data show CDR1 as LGHNA and CDR2 as YSLEER. CDR3 nucleotides: TGCGCCAGCAGCCAAGGGCAGGGGGCGGAGGGCTACACCTTC. Its protein product is CASSQGQGAEGYTF.